The 21 T cell receptor beta chains presented below share a single source sample, sequenced in a study of neurological immune-mediated disorders. A single record per CDR3 protein comes from TCRdb applying MiXCR to the 5' RACE reads. This sample has 60,000 to 85,000 distinct CDR3 sequences, with 4.8% found just once. Sequenced sample: PBMCs. The receptors were gathered from a woman in her seventies with multiple sclerosis.

The rearrangement links TRBV30 to TRBJ2-7; D is undetermined. Germline V gene data show CDR1 as GTSNPN and CDR2 as SVGIG (reference sequence). The CDR3 runs 15 residues. The V gene lost 3 bases and the J gene lost 2 bases, with 17 bases spanning the gap. The CDR3 DNA reads as TGTGCCTGGAGGGTGGTGACATCTGGGGCCTACGAGCAGTACTTC. Its translation is CAWRVVTSGAYEQYF.

Many counts were recorded for this clonotype. The chain combines TRBV7-2 with TRBJ2-2; D is unclear. V dropped 3 bases and J dropped 1 base, with 6 bases sitting between them. Germline CDR1 and CDR2: SGHTA and FQGNSA. The CDR3 runs 14 residues. DNA for the CDR3: TGTGCCAGCAGCTTTAACAGGAACACCGGGGAGCTGTTTTTT. This encodes CASSFNRNTGELFF.

This clonotype appeared many times. The J gene is TRBJ2-7, the V gene TRBV6-5; TRBD2 agrees at 10 bases. The CDR3 loop spans 15 amino acids. From germline, CDR1 is MNHEY and CDR2 SVGAGI. The junction had 6 bases not matched to a gene; V was cut back by 2 bases and J by 5 bases. The CDR3 bases are TGTGCCAGCAGTTACGTGAGCGGGGGGGAACACGAGCAGTACTTC. Amino acid sequence: CASSYVSGGEHEQYF.

This clonotype was recorded a few times. The rearrangement links TRBV6-5 to TRBJ2-3, with a weak D call TRBD2 (6 bases). Germline lookup yields CDR1 MNHEY and CDR2 SVGAGI. Between the trimmed V and J ends, which lost 0 bases and 5 bases, there was a span of 21 bases. The CDR3 covers 18 residues. The CDR3 is CASSYSLSASAYLDTQYF. The CDR3 DNA is TGTGCCAGCAGTTACTCTCTTTCGGCTAGCGCTTATTTAGATACGCAGTATTTT.

At least ten counts were recorded for this clonotype. The V gene is TRBV20-1, the J gene TRBJ2-7, with TRBD2 matching over 13 bases. CDR1 is DFQATT and CDR2 is SNEGSKA in the germline V gene (reference sequence). CDR3 size: 13 residues. V lost 6 bases to trimming and J lost 8 bases; unmatched junction nucleotides: 7. The CDR3 DNA follows: TGCAGTGCCTCAGGACTAGCGGGAGCAAAGCAGTACTTC. It specifies CSASGLAGAKQYF.

At least ten counts were recorded for this clonotype. V is TRBV5-1 and J is TRBJ1-6; possibly TRBD1 for D (6 bases). V was shortened by 4 bases and J by 11 bases, with 19 bases between the two germline ends. The CDR3 totals 15 residues. Germline loops: CDR1 SGHRS, CDR2 YFSETQ. The CDR3 spells CASSQSTTGGTPLHF. In nucleotides, the CDR3 is TGCGCCAGCAGCCAGTCTACGACAGGAGGCACACCCCTCCACTTT.

This clonotype was detected many times. The chain is built from TRBV20-1 and TRBJ2-3; tentative D call: TRBD2 (6 bases). This CDR3 contains 12 residues. CDR1 and CDR2 (germline): DFQATT, SNEGSKA (reference sequence). Deletions cut 0 bases from V and 9 bases from J, with 10 bases between. The CDR3 coding sequence is TGCAGTGCTAGAGAGCAGGGAGGCACGCAGTATTTT. Residues: CSAREQGGTQYF.

This clonotype was observed many times. The chain couples TRBV12-3 or TRBV12-4 to TRBJ2-3, with TRBD2 identical over 9 bases. The CDR3 contains 14 residues. J gave up 4 bases and V 6 bases, and 5 bases lay outside the gene matches. This CDR3 reads CASSPGLAPDTQYF. CDR3 nucleotide sequence: TGTGCCAGCAGCCCAGGACTAGCGCCAGATACGCAGTATTTT.

The genes are TRBV5-5 and TRBJ2-1, with D possibly being TRBD1 (6 bases). The germline V and J ends were trimmed by 1 base and 10 bases, with 15 bases remaining between them. Germline CDR1 is SGHKS and CDR2 is YYEKEE (reference sequence). The CDR3 sequence is 14 residues long. The CDR3 region has the DNA TGTGCCAGCAGCTTGACAGGGACCACACGAGAGCAGTTCTTC. The encoded protein is CASSLTGTTREQFF.

This clonotype was seen at least ten times. The genes are TRBV4-1 and TRBJ1-5, with D hard to call. V was shortened by 4 bases and J by 3 bases, with 13 bases between the two germline ends. This CDR3 spans 15 amino acids. Germline V gene lookup returns CDR1 MGHRA and CDR2 YSYEKL. CDR3 residues: CASSPQDRDNQPQHF. CDR3 DNA sequence: TGCGCCAGCAGCCCTCAGGACCGGGACAATCAGCCCCAGCATTTT.

There are many counts of this clonotype. The V gene is TRBV3-1, the J gene TRBJ2-1; D unresolved. The CDR3 runs 15 residues. Germline CDR1 reads LGHDT; CDR2 reads YNNKEL (reference sequence). The germline V and J ends were trimmed by 0 bases and 4 bases, with 10 bases remaining between them. The CDR3 loop reads CASSQDVGWYNEQFF. The CDR3, as DNA: TGTGCCAGCAGCCAAGATGTGGGGTGGTACAATGAGCAGTTCTTC.

At least ten counts were recorded for this clonotype. The chain uses TRBV12-3 or TRBV12-4 and TRBJ2-1, with 7 positions matching TRBD1. With V trimmed by 5 bases and J by 13 bases, 5 bases remained unmatched. The CDR3 covers 11 residues. The CDR3 loop reads CASSPDRVQFF. CDR3 DNA: TGTGCCAGCAGTCCCGACAGGGTCCAGTTCTTC.

Ten or more counts support this clonotype. CDR3 sequence: CASSEKAGGPYEQYF. The CDR3 DNA reads as TGCGCCAGCAGTGAAAAGGCAGGGGGCCCCTACGAGCAGTACTTC. This chain links TRBV10-2 with TRBJ2-7, with 8 bases lining up with TRBD1. The length of the CDR3 is 15 residues. With V trimmed by 3 bases and J by 2 bases, 6 bases remained unmatched. The germline gives CDR1 WSHSY, CDR2 SAAADI.

The V and J genes are TRBV15 and TRBJ1-3; 10 bases line up with TRBD1. This CDR3 has 15 amino acids. J was trimmed by 3 bases and V by 11 bases; bases with no gene match: 10. Per the germline V gene, CDR1 is LNHNV and CDR2 is YYDKDF (reference sequence). CDR3 loop: CAAHGTGVFGNTIYF. The CDR3 DNA follows: TGTGCCGCCCATGGGACAGGGGTTTTTGGAAACACCATATATTTT.

This clonotype came up many times. The J gene is TRBJ1-2, the V gene TRBV14, with D unresolved. Looked up from germline, CDR1 is SGHDN and CDR2 is FVKESK. Trimming pared 1 base from V and 2 bases from J, leaving 5 bases between. The CDR3 covers 13 residues. The CDR3 nucleotides read TGTGCCAGCAGCCAAGCGGGGAACTATGGCTACACCTTC. It specifies CASSQAGNYGYTF.

The gene calls are TRBV3-1 and TRBJ2-1; D is uncertain. Germline V gene data show CDR1 as LGHDT and CDR2 as YNNKEL (reference sequence). This CDR3 has 14 amino acids. V lost 0 bases, J lost 7 bases, and 10 bases lay in between. CDR3 coding DNA: TGTGCCAGCAGCCAAGAGGGCAGGCTTAATGAGCAGTTCTTC. It translates to CASSQEGRLNEQFF.

Ten or more counts support this clonotype. The genes are TRBV15 and TRBJ1-5; 9 nucleotides match TRBD1. The CDR3 length is 17 residues. The trim removed 1 base at V and 2 bases at J, leaving 6 bases unmatched. The germline V gene has CDR1 LNHNV and CDR2 YYDKDF (reference sequence). The CDR3 is CATSRGGQGIGNQPQHF. Here the CDR3 DNA reads TGTGCCACCAGCAGAGGCGGACAGGGGATCGGCAATCAGCCCCAGCATTTT.

This clonotype was seen many times. CDR3 coding DNA: TGTGCCAGCAGCTTAGATGGAGGGGGGTTCCCGGGCTACACCTTC. It yields the protein CASSLDGGGFPGYTF. V usage is TRBV7-2 and J usage is TRBJ1-2; the D gene is possibly TRBD1 (6 bases). Germline loops: CDR1 SGHTA, CDR2 FQGNSA. The CDR3 contains 15 residues. Trimming removed 1 base at V and 8 bases at J, with 17 bases between.

There are many counts of this clonotype. This rearrangement joins TRBV29-1 to TRBJ2-7, with D perhaps matching TRBD1 or TRBD2 (6 bases each). Germline-derived CDR1 and CDR2 are SQVTM and ANQGSEA. The CDR3 has 15 amino acids. Trimming left V 4 bases short and J 4 bases short, with 20 bases between. CDR3 sequence reads: CSVVGPGAVEYEQYF. The CDR3 DNA sequence: TGCAGCGTTGTAGGGCCGGGGGCGGTCGAATACGAGCAGTACTTC.

This clonotype was detected many times. The chain links TRBV12-3 or TRBV12-4 to TRBJ1-2, with a weak D call TRBD1 (6 bases). The CDR3 totals 15 residues. Trimming removed 7 bases from V and 5 bases from J, with 20 bases in between. CDR3 nucleotides: TGTGCCAGCACCCACGGGGGGGCAGGGAGGTATGGCTACACCTTC. This translates into CASTHGGAGRYGYTF.

This clonotype was seen many times. This sequence joins TRBV29-1 and TRBJ1-1, with TRBD1 as a possible D gene (5 bases). CDR1 and CDR2 from the germline V gene are SQVTM and ANQGSEA. There are 12 residues in the CDR3. Deletions cut 6 bases from V and 0 bases from J, with 8 bases between. CDR3 sequence: CSVGDVNTEAFF. CDR3 nucleotide sequence: TGCAGCGTGGGGGACGTGAACACTGAAGCTTTCTTT.